One sample yielded the 16 T cell receptor beta chains listed below, sequenced in a study of blood T cell repertoires in COVID-19. Sequencing was performed with immunoSEQ multiplex PCR; in TCRdb, only in-frame clones are kept and a portion is missing. The sample carries some 300,000 clones, around nine tenths recorded once. The sequencing input was peripheral blood. These receptors all stem from a woman aged 25 to 39 with COVID-19, enrolled during active disease.

This chain joins TRBV19 and TRBJ1-1, with a tentative D call TRBD1 (6 bases). The CDR3 runs to 14 residues. Germline V CDR1 and CDR2: LNHDA, SQIVND (reference sequence). V shed 6 bases and J shed 2 bases, with 13 bases lying between them. The CDR3 loop reads CASRWGRGNTEAFF. CDR3 nucleotide sequence: TGTGCCAGTAGATGGGGCAGGGGCAACACTGAAGCTTTCTTT.

The V call is TRBV7-9, the J call TRBJ1-2; D possibly corresponds to TRBD1 (5 bases). Looked up from germline, CDR1 is SEHNR and CDR2 is FQNEAQ (reference sequence). The CDR3 totals 19 residues. V gave up 1 base and J gave up 7 bases, with 28 bases separating them. The CDR3 sequence is CASSLVITRDSRAYSGYTF. The DNA for the CDR3 is TGTGCCAGCAGCTTAGTAATTACTCGAGACTCCAGGGCCTACTCTGGCTACACCTTC.

This chain links TRBV5-5 with TRBJ1-3; D not resolved. The CDR3 runs to 15 residues. V lost 0 bases, J lost 2 bases, and 9 bases lay in between. Germline lookup yields CDR1 SGHKS and CDR2 YYEKEE (reference sequence). The CDR3 loop reads CASSLGQIPGNTIYF. CDR3 nucleotides: TGTGCCAGCAGCTTGGGCCAGATTCCTGGAAACACCATATATTTT.

The V call is TRBV4-2, the J call TRBJ2-2, with 7 nucleotides matching TRBD2. This CDR3 is built from 19 residues. Trimming cost V 1 base and J 6 bases; bases outside gene matches: 17. Germline CDR1 and CDR2: LGHNA and YNFKEQ. The CDR3 region is CASSQAGRIGAGVAGELFF. CDR3 bases: TGTGCCAGCAGCCAAGCGGGAAGGATCGGTGCGGGGGTCGCCGGGGAGCTGTTTTTT.

The J gene is TRBJ1-2, the V gene TRBV29-1, with 9 nucleotides matching TRBD1. J gave up 8 bases and V 6 bases, and 7 bases lay outside the gene matches. This CDR3 has 12 amino acids. In germline, CDR1 is SQVTM, CDR2 ANQGSEA. CDR3 amino acids: CSVLQGAGGYTF. The DNA for the CDR3 is TGCAGCGTCCTACAGGGGGCTGGGGGCTACACCTTC.

V usage is TRBV6-1 and J usage is TRBJ1-2; TRBD1 matches at 8 bases. Unmatched junction bases numbered 8, after V lost 2 bases and J lost 0 bases. The CDR3 runs 17 residues. Per the germline V gene, CDR1 is MNHNS and CDR2 is SASEGT. The DNA for the CDR3 is TGTGCCAGCAGTGAAAAGGCGACAGGGGTCCCTAACTATGGCTACACCTTC. It is translated as CASSEKATGVPNYGYTF.

The CDR3 DNA reads as TGTGCCAGCAGTTACGGAGGGACTCAGCCCCAGCATTTT. Translation: CASSYGGTQPQHF. The rearrangement links TRBV6-6 to TRBJ1-5, with a weak D call TRBD1 (5 bases). From germline, CDR1 is MNHNY and CDR2 SVGAGI (reference sequence). This CDR3 has 13 amino acids. V dropped 2 bases and J dropped 6 bases, with 8 bases sitting between them.

The CDR3 protein is CASRRGGQYYGYTF. CDR3 in DNA: TGTGCCAGCCGGCGGGGGGGACAGTACTATGGCTACACCTTC. The rearrangement joins TRBV27 to TRBJ1-2; 7 nucleotides match TRBD1. V shed 8 bases, J shed 3 bases, and the junction held 9 bases outside the gene matches. The CDR3 covers 14 residues. Germline-derived CDR1 and CDR2 are MNHEY and SMNVEV (reference sequence).

The gene calls are TRBV13 and TRBJ1-2, with TRBD1 identical over 8 bases. This CDR3 is built from 17 residues. Trimming cost V 7 bases and J 2 bases; bases outside gene matches: 15. CDR1 is PRHDT and CDR2 is FYEKMQ in the germline V gene (reference sequence). CDR3 region: CASTKRGGRQGNYGYTF. The CDR3 DNA is TGTGCCAGCACCAAGCGAGGAGGCCGACAGGGGAACTATGGCTACACCTTC.

The chain couples TRBV27 to TRBJ1-2; TRBD1 matches at 8 bases. CDR1 and CDR2 from the germline V gene are MNHEY and SMNVEV (reference sequence). This CDR3 region has 13 residues. V trimming: 3 bases; J trimming: 8 bases; junction bases outside the gene matches: 5. This CDR3 reads CASSFGQGLGYTF. The CDR3 coding sequence is TGTGCCAGCAGTTTCGGACAGGGCCTCGGCTACACCTTC.

The chain is built from TRBV14 and TRBJ2-1; the match to TRBD2 covers 13 bases. The ends lost 0 bases at V and 4 bases at J; junction bases unmatched: 3. This CDR3 has 17 residues. Germline values: CDR1 SGHDN, CDR2 FVKESK. CDR3 residues: CASSQDTTSGRYNEQFF. CDR3 coding DNA: TGTGCCAGCAGCCAAGATACGACTAGCGGGAGGTACAATGAGCAGTTCTTC.

The sample holds one count of this clone. The V and J genes are TRBV5-4 and TRBJ1-2, with D unresolved. V shed 3 bases and J shed 4 bases, with 16 bases lying between them. CDR1 SGHNT and CDR2 YYREEE come from the germline V gene (reference sequence). This CDR3 has 15 amino acids. The CDR3 reads CASSSSGGIFYGYTF. For the CDR3, the DNA is TGTGCCAGCAGCTCCAGTGGAGGGATTTTCTATGGCTACACCTTC. The entire variable domain, with the rest obtained from reference TRBV5-4 and TRBJ1-2, is as follows: ETGVTQSPTHLIKTRGQQVTLRCSSQSGHNTVSWYQQALGQGPQFIFQYYREEENGRGNFPPRFSGLQFPNYSSELNVNALELDDSALYLCASSSSGGIFYGYTFGSGTRLTVV.

The chain carries TRBV19 and TRBJ2-4; D is unresolved. Germline lookup yields CDR1 LNHDA and CDR2 SQIVND (reference sequence). Trimming removed 3 bases from V and 5 bases from J, with 14 bases in between. This CDR3 is built from 15 residues. The CDR3 DNA sequence: TGTGCCAGTAGTATCCCCCAGTACAGAGAAAACATTCAGTACTTC. Its protein product is CASSIPQYRENIQYF.

The chain uses TRBV29-1 and TRBJ2-7; 8 bases match TRBD2. Trimming removed 6 bases from V and 0 bases from J; junction bases left unmatched: 7. Per the germline V gene, CDR1 is SQVTM and CDR2 is ANQGSEA. This CDR3 is built from 14 residues. Written as DNA, the CDR3 is TGCAGCGTGGGGGGGGGACTAGGCTCCTACGAGCAGTACTTC. Translation gives CSVGGGLGSYEQYF.

J is TRBJ2-1 and V is TRBV2; TRBD2 aligns across 11 bases. CDR1 is SNHLY and CDR2 is FYNNEI in the germline V gene. This CDR3 region has 15 residues. V gave up 7 bases and J gave up 7 bases; unmatched junction bases: 9. The CDR3 region has the DNA TGTGCCAGCACCCTACAGGGACTAGCGGTTAATGAGCAGTTCTTC. Amino acids: CASTLQGLAVNEQFF.

CDR3 in DNA: TGTGCCAGCCGACTCCAAGAGACCCAGTACTTC. Its protein product is CASRLQETQYF. The chain combines TRBV28 with TRBJ2-5; D gene ambiguous. The CDR3 contains 11 residues. Germline V CDR1 and CDR2: MDHEN, SYDVKM. V dropped 8 bases and J dropped 1 base, with 5 bases sitting between them.